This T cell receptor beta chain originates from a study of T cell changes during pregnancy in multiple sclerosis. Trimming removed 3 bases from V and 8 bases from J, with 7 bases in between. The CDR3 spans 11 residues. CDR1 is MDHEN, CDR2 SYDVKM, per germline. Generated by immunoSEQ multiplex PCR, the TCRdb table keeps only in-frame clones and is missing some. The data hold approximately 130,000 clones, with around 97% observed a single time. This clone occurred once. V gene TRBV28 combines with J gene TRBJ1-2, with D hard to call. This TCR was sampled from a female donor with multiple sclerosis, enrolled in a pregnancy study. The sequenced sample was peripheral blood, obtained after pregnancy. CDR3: CASSFLGGYTF. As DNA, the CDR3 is TGTGCCAGCAGTTTCCTCGGGGGCTACACCTTC.